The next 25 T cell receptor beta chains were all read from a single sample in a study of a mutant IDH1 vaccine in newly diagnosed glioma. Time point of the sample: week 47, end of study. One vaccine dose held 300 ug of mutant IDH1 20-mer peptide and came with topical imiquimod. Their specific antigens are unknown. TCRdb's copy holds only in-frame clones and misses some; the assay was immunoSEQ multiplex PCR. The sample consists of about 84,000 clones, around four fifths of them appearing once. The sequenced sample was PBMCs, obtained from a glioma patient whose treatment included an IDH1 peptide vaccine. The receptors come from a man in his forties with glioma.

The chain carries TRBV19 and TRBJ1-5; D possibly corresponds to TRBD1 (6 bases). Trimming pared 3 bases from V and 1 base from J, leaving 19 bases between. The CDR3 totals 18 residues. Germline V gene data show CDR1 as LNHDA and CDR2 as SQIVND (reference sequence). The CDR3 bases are TGTGCCAGTAGTATTAAGAGCCCATGGACAGCAAGCAATCAGCCCCAGCATTTT. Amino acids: CASSIKSPWTASNQPQHF.

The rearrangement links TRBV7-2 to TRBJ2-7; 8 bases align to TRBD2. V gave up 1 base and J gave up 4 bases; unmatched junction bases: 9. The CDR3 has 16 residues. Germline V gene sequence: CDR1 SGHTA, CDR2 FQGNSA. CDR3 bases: TGTGCCAGCAGCTTAGTTCAGCGGGAGTCTAAATACGAGCAGTACTTC. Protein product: CASSLVQRESKYEQYF.

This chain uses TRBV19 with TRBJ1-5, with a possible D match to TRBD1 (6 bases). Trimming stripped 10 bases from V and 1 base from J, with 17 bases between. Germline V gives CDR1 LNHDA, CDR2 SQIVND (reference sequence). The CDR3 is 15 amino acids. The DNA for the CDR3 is TGTGCCACTTCTCGGGACACCCTGAGCAATCAGCCCCAGCATTTT. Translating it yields CATSRDTLSNQPQHF.

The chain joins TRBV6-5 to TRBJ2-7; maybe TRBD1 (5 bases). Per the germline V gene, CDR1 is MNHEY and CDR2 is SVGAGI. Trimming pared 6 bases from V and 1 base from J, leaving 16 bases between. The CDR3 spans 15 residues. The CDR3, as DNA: TGTGCCAGCAGACCAAGACAGTTCCCGTCCTACGAGCAGTACTTC. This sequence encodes CASRPRQFPSYEQYF.

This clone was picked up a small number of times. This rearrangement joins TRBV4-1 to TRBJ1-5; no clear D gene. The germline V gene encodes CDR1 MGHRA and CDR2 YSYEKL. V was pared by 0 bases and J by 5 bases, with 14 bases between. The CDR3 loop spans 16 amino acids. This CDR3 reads CASSQDVLGRYQPQHF. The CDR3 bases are TGCGCCAGCAGCCAAGATGTTCTGGGTAGGTATCAGCCCCAGCATTTT.

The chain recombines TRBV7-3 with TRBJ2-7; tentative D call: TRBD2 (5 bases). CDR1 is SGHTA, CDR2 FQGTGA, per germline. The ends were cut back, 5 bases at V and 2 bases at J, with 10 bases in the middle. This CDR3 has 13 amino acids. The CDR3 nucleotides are TGTGCCAGCAGCCCCGGGATAACCTACGAGCAGTACTTC. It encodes CASSPGITYEQYF. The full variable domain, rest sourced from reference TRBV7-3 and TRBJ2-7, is GAGVSQTPSNKVTEKGKYVELRCDPISGHTALYWYRQSLGQGPEFLIYFQGTGAADDSGLPNDRFFAVRPEGSVSTLKIQRTERGDSAVYLCASSPGITYEQYFGPGTRLTVT.

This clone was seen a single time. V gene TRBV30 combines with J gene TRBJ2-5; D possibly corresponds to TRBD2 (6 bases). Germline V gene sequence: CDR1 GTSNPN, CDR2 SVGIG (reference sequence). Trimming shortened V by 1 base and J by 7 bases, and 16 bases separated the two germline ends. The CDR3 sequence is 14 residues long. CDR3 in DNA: TGTGCCTGGAGTGAAGGGAGGAGGGCAAGGACCCAGTACTTC. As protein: CAWSEGRRARTQYF.

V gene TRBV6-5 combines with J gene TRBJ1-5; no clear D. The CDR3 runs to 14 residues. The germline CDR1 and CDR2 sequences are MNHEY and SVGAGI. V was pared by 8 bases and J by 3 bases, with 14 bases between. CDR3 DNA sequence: TGTGCCAGCGGCTGGAGTAGCGACAATCAGCCCCAGCATTTT. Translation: CASGWSSDNQPQHF.

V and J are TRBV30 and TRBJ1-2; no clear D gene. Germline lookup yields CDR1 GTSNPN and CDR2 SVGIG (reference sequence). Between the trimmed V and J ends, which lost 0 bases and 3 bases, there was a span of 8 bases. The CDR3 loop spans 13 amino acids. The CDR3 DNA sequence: TGTGCCTGGAGTGTACGGCCGGACTATGGCTACACCTTC. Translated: CAWSVRPDYGYTF.

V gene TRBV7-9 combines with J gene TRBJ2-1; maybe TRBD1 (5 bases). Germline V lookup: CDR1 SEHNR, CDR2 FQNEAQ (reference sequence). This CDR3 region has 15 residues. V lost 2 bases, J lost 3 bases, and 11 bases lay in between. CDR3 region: CASSLSQGIYNEQFF. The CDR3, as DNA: TGTGCCAGCAGCTTAAGTCAGGGAATCTACAATGAGCAGTTCTTC.

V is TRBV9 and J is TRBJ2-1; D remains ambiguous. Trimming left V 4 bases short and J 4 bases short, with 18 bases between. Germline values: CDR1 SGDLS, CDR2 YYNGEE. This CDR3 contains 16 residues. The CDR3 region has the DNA TGTGCCAGCAGCCCTGAGGTTGGCAGGAGATACAATGAGCAGTTCTTC. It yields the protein CASSPEVGRRYNEQFF.

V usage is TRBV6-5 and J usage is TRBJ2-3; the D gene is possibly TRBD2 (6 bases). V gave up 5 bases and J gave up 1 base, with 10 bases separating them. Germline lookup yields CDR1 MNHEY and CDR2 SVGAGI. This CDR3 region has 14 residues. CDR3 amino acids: CASSTPSGTDTQYF. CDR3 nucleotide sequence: TGTGCCAGCAGTACCCCTAGCGGCACAGATACGCAGTATTTT.

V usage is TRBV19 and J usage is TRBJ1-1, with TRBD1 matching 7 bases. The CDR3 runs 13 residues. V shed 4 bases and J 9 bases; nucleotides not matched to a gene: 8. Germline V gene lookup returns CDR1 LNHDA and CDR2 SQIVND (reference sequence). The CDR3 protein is CASSTSRGQKAFF. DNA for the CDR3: TGTGCCAGTAGTACGTCAAGGGGACAGAAAGCTTTCTTT.

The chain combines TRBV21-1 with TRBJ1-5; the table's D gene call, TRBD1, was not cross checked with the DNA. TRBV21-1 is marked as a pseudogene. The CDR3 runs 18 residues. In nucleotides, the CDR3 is TGTGCCAGCAGCAAAGATGGGGACAGGGAGTATGAGGATCAGCCCCAGCATTTT. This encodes CASSKDGDREYEDQPQHF.

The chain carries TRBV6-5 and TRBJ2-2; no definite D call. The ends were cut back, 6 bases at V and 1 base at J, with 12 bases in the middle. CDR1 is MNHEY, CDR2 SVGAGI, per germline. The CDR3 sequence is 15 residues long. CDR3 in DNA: TGTGCCAGCAGGAGGACGAAGGGGAACACCGGGGAGCTGTTTTTT. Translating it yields CASRRTKGNTGELFF.

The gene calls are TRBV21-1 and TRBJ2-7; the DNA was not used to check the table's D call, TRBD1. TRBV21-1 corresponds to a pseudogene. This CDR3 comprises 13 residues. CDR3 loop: CASVTGGTGEQYF. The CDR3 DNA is TGTGCCAGCGTAACAGGGGGAACGGGCGAGCAGTACTTC.

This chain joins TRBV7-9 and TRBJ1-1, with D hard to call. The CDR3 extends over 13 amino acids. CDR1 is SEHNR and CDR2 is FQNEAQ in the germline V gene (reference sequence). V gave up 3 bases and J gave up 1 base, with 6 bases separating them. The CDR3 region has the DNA TGTGCCAGCAGCTTCCGAAGGAACACTGAAGCTTTCTTT. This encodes CASSFRRNTEAFF.

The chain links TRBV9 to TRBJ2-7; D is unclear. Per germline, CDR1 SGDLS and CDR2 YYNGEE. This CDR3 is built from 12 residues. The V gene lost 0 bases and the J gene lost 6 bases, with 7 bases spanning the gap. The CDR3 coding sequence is TGTGCCAGCAGCGTAGTAGGTGGCGAGCAGTACTTC. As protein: CASSVVGGEQYF.

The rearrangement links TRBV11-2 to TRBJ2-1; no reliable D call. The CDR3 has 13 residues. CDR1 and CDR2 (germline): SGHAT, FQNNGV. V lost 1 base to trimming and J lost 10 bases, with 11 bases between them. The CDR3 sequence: CASSLVTLREQFF. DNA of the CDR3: TGTGCCAGCAGCTTAGTGACACTCCGAGAGCAGTTCTTC.

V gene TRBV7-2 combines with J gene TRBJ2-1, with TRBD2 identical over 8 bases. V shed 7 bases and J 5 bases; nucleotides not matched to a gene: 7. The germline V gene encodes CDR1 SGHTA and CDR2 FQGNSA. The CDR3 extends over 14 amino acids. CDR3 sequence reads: CASIPPLADNEQFF. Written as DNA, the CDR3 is TGTGCCAGCATTCCCCCACTAGCGGACAATGAGCAGTTCTTC.

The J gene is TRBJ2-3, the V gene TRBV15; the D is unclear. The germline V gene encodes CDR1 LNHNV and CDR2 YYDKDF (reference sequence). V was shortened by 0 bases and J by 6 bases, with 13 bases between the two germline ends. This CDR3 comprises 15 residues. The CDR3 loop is CATSRDGRMRDTQYF. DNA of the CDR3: TGTGCCACCAGCAGAGACGGCAGGATGCGGGATACGCAGTATTTT.

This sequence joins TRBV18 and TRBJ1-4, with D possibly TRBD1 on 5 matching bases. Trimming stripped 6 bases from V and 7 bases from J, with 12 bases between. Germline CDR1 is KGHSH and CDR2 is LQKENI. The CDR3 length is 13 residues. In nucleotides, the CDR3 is TGTGCCAGCTCCGAGGGACGCGGTGAAAAACTGTTTTTT. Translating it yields CASSEGRGEKLFF.

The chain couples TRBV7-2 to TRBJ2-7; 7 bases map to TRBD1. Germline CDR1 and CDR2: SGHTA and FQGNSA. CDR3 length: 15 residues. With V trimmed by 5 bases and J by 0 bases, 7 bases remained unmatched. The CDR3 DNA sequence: TGTGCCAGCAGCCCCTGGACAGGAAGCTCCTACGAGCAGTACTTC. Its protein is CASSPWTGSSYEQYF.

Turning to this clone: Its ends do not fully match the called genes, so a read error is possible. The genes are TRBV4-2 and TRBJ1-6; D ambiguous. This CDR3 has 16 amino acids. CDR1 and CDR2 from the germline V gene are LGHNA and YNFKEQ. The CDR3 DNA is TGTGCCAGCAGCCAGAAACCGGGTCCCTACAATTCACCCCTCCACTTT. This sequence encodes CASSQKPGPYNSPLHF.

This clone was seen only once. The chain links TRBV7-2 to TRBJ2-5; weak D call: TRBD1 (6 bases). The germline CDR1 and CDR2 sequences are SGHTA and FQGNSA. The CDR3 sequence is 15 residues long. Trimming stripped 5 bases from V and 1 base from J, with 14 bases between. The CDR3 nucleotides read TGTGCCAGCAGCCCCCCTGGGGGCCGCCAAGAGACCCAGTACTTC. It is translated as CASSPPGGRQETQYF. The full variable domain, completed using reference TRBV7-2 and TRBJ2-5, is GAGVSQSPSNKVTEKGKDVELRCDPISGHTALYWYRQSLGQGLEFLIYFQGNSAPDKSGLPSDRFSAERTGGSVSTLTIQRTQQEDSAVYLCASSPPGGRQETQYFGPGTRLLVL.